This T cell receptor beta chain came from a study of shared clonotypes between healthy human individuals. The CDR3 contains 15 residues. The V gene's germline CDR1 is LNHDA and CDR2 SQIVND (reference sequence). V lost 3 bases, J lost 0 bases, and 11 bases lay in between. Assay runs were performed at deep level. Produced via immunoSEQ multiplex PCR; TCRdb's table is partial and in-frame only. The data show a few hundred thousand clones, with over 60% seen just once and about 11% held by the top ten. The sequence derives from a woman between 40 and 55 years old in good health. Some clones in this sample may be carry-over from other donors' samples. Sequenced input: PBMCs. This rearrangement joins TRBV19 to TRBJ2-5, with no clear D. The CDR3 DNA reads as TGTGCCAGTAGTATCAGCGTGCCCTACCAAGAGACCCAGTACTTC. It translates to CASSISVPYQETQYF.